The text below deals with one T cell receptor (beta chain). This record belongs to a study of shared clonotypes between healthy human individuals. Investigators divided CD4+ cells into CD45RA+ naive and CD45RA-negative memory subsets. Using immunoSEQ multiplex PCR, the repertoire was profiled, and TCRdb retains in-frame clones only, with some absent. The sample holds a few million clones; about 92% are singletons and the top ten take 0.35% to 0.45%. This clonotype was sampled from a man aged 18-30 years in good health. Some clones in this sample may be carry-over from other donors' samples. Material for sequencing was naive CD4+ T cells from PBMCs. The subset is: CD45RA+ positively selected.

The CDR3: CASSYRGQRRDGYTF. DNA for the CDR3: TGTGCCAGCAGTTATCGAGGACAGAGGCGAGATGGCTACACCTTC. This chain joins TRBV6-6 and TRBJ1-2, with D perhaps TRBD1 (6 bases). CDR3 size: 15 residues. The germline V and J ends were trimmed by 3 bases and 6 bases, with 17 bases remaining between them. Germline V gene sequence: CDR1 MNHNY, CDR2 SVGAGI (reference sequence).